The clone carrying this T cell receptor (beta chain) came up a few times. The antigen is unknown. This sample is drawn from a study of T cell repertoires in cytomegalovirus infection. Study as a whole: As its CMV epitopes, the study selected recently identified HLA-C-restricted and well-studied HLA-B-restricted targets. Public signatures in TCR beta pointed to CMV infection and matching HLA type.

Notes on the study in general: Identification of carriers of CMV plus the relevant HLA was achieved through cumulative public TCR beta family frequency. Dominating the ex vivo response were TCR beta clonotypes that were CMV-specific and HLA-C-restricted.

From the reads, TCRdb called clonotypes with MiXCR, one entry per CDR3 protein. The data hold about 70,000 distinct CDR3 sequences, with 20% to 25% observed a single time. The germline V gene has CDR1 SGHTA and CDR2 FQGNSA. CDR3 length equals 16 residues. Trimming stripped 4 bases from V and 4 bases from J, with 17 bases between. The chain recombines TRBV7-2 with TRBJ2-1; D is ambiguous. The clonotype originates from a human donor in good health (CMV status not recorded). Some clones in this sample may be carry-over from other donors' samples. The sample consisted of CD8+ T cells from cultured PBMCs, taken from culture after CMV antigen stimulation. CDR3 coding DNA: TGTGCCAGCAGCTCCTTAAGAGTTTATCCGTACAATGAGCAGTTCTTC. It specifies CASSSLRVYPYNEQFF.